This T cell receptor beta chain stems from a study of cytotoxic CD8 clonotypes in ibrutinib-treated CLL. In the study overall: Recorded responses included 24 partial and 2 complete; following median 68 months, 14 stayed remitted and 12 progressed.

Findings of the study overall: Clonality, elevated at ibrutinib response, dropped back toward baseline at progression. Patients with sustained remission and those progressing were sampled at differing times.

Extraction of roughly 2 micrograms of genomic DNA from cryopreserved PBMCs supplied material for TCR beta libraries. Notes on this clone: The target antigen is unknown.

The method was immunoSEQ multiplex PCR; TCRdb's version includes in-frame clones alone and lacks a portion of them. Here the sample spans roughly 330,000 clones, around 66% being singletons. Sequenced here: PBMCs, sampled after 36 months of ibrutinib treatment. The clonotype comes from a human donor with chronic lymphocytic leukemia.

CDR3 nucleotides: TGCAGTGCTAGTTTTCGGGCTCAAAGCTACTTC. This encodes CSASFRAQSYF. This sequence joins TRBV20-1 and TRBJ2-7; D not resolved. V lost 3 bases and J lost 13, with 16 bases in between. Germline V gives CDR1 DFQATT, CDR2 SNEGSKA (reference sequence). This CDR3 has 11 residues.